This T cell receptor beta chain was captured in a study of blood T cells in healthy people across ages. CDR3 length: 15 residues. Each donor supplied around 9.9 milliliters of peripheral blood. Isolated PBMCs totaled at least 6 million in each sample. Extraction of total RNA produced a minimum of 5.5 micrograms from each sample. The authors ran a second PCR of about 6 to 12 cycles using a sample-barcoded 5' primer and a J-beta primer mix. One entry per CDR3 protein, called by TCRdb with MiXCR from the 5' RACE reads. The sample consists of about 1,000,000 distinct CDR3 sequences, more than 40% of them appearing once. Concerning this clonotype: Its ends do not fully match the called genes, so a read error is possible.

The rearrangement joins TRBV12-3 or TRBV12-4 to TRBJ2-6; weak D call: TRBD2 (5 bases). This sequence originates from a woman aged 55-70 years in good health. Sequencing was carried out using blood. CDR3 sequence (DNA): TGTGCCAGCAGCCAAGCTGGTTACGGGGTCAACGTCCTGACTTTC. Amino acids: CASSQAGYGVNVLTF.